Below are 6 T cell receptor beta chains sequenced from a single sample in a study of graft-versus-host responses after intestinal transplantation. What these receptors recognize is not known. Using immunoSEQ multiplex PCR, the repertoire was profiled, and TCRdb retains in-frame clones only, with some absent. The repertoire holds approximately 100,000 clones, with roughly 84% as singletons. Sequencing was performed on unstimulated CD4+ T cells sorted from spleen or lymph node cells, taken before intestinal transplant. Every receptor here comes from a human donor who received an intestinal transplant.

J is TRBJ2-5 and V is TRBV20-1; D unresolved. The V gene lost 2 bases and the J gene lost 5 bases, with 3 bases spanning the gap. CDR3 length: 10 amino acids. Germline V gene lookup returns CDR1 DFQATT and CDR2 SNEGSKA (reference sequence). The CDR3 spells CSARSETQYF. CDR3 coding DNA: TGCAGTGCTAGATCTGAGACCCAGTACTTC.

The chain links TRBV9 to TRBJ1-2; no reliable D call. The CDR3 length is 12 residues. Germline V gives CDR1 SGDLS, CDR2 YYNGEE. V lost 0 bases, J lost 2 bases, and 2 bases lay in between. The chain's CDR3 is CASSVGNYGYTF. The CDR3 DNA is TGTGCCAGCAGCGTAGGGAACTATGGCTACACCTTC.

This clone was detected once. Additional DNA sequences in this sample encode the identical CDR3. Written as DNA, the CDR3 is TGCGCCAGCAGCCCCTCGGGAGATACGCAGTATTTT. This translates into CASSPSGDTQYF. This chain links TRBV5-1 with TRBJ2-3; D gene ambiguous. The CDR3 is 12 amino acids. The V end lost 4 bases, the J end lost 5 bases, and 8 bases lay between the germline ends. Germline loops: CDR1 SGHRS, CDR2 YFSETQ.

The J gene is TRBJ1-1, the V gene TRBV6-6, with no clear D. V lost 6 bases, J lost 13 bases, and 21 bases lay in between. Germline V gives CDR1 MNHNY, CDR2 SVGAGI (reference sequence). The CDR3 is 13 amino acids. The chain's CDR3 is CASSHPVTGRGFF. For the CDR3, the DNA is TGTGCCAGCAGCCACCCGGTCACCGGACGCGGTTTCTTT.

The chain recombines TRBV9 with TRBJ1-5, with D unresolved. V dropped 3 bases and J dropped 0 bases, with 10 bases sitting between them. The CDR3 loop spans 15 amino acids. CDR1 and CDR2 (germline): SGDLS, YYNGEE. The CDR3 DNA reads as TGTGCCAGCAGCGCCGACGGTTATAGCAATCAGCCCCAGCATTTT. Residues: CASSADGYSNQPQHF.

This clone came up a few times. The J gene is TRBJ2-7, the V gene TRBV15; a weak D match, TRBD1 (6 bases). The CDR3 is 14 amino acids. V gave up 1 base and J gave up 0 bases, with 7 bases separating them. Looked up from germline, CDR1 is LNHNV and CDR2 is YYDKDF (reference sequence). CDR3 sequence reads: CATSRVQGSYEQYF. CDR3 nucleotide sequence: TGTGCCACCAGCAGAGTACAGGGCTCCTACGAGCAGTACTTC.